Following are 14 T cell receptor beta chains from one sample sequenced in a study of blood T cells in healthy people across ages. The authors ran a second PCR of roughly 6 to 12 cycles using a sample-barcoded 5' primer and a J-beta primer mix. TCRdb called the 5' RACE reads again in MiXCR, with one record for every CDR3 protein. Of some 800,000 distinct CDR3 sequences listed, roughly 25% are singletons. This sample also appeared in a second study, on T cells of mothers and their children.

The specimen was blood. The source of these receptors is a boy between 10 and 17 years old in good health.

Worth noting for this clonotype: The junction departs from germline at one end; a sequencing error may be responsible. This rearrangement joins TRBV9 to TRBJ2-7; tentative D call: TRBD2 (5 bases). The germline gives CDR1 SGDLS, CDR2 YYNGEE. This CDR3 has 13 residues. The CDR3 DNA follows: TGTGCCGGCAGCGTAGCGTTTAGCTACGAGCAGTACTTC. Its protein product is CAGSVAFSYEQYF.

This clonotype appeared a few times. This sequence joins TRBV28 and TRBJ1-2; no clear D gene. In germline, CDR1 is MDHEN, CDR2 SYDVKM. The V end lost 6 bases, the J end lost 4 bases, and 12 bases lay between the germline ends. This CDR3 spans 13 amino acids. Here the CDR3 reads CASSRPGIYGYTF. The CDR3 bases are TGTGCCAGCAGCCGGCCAGGCATCTATGGCTACACCTTC.

This CDR3 reads CASSYSGLAGHNEQFF. The CDR3 DNA reads TGTGCCAGCAGTTACTCAGGACTAGCGGGGCACAATGAGCAGTTCTTC. This chain links TRBV6-5 with TRBJ2-1, with 12 bases identical to TRBD2. The CDR3 sequence is 16 residues long. The germline gives CDR1 MNHEY, CDR2 SVGAGI. V trimming: 0 bases; J trimming: 5 bases; junction bases outside the gene matches: 2.

A few counts support this clonotype. The chain employs TRBV7-9 and TRBJ1-1; D is possibly TRBD1 (5 bases). Germline V gives CDR1 SEHNR, CDR2 FQNEAQ (reference sequence). The CDR3 contains 12 residues. V lost 4 bases and J lost 6, with 9 bases in between. CDR3 in DNA: TGTGCCAGCAGCTCCGGACACCCTGAAGCTTTCTTT. Protein sequence: CASSSGHPEAFF.

There are many counts of this clonotype. The chain is built from TRBV4-2 and TRBJ2-5, with 8 bases aligning to TRBD2. The CDR3 consists of 15 residues. The ends lost 0 bases at V and 5 bases at J; junction bases unmatched: 5. CDR1 is LGHNA, CDR2 YNFKEQ, per germline. This CDR3 reads CASSQETGGPETQYF. The DNA for the CDR3 is TGTGCCAGCAGCCAAGAGACGGGAGGGCCTGAGACCCAGTACTTC.

The rearrangement uses TRBV2 and TRBJ2-5; D is tentatively TRBD1 or TRBD2 (5 bases each). Near its end, the DNA agrees better with TRBJ2-1, so the J call may be wrong. CDR1 and CDR2 from the germline V gene are SNHLY and FYNNEI. The CDR3 loop spans 14 amino acids. The DNA of the CDR3 is TGTGCCAGCATTCCGGCTGGGGGAGAAAATGAGCAGTTCTTC. As protein: CASIPAGGENEQFF.

V gene TRBV6-2 or TRBV6-3 combines with J gene TRBJ2-1; TRBD2 might be the D (6 bases). The J call may not be correct, given that the DNA end is closer to TRBJ2-5. This CDR3 has 16 residues. Germline V gene sequence: CDR1 MNHEY, CDR2 SVGEGT. The CDR3 protein is CASSYSTGLYLRTQYF. Written as DNA, the CDR3 is TGTGCCAGCAGTTACTCGACGGGACTCTACCTAAGGACCCAGTACTTC.

The gene calls are TRBV4-3 and TRBJ2-7; 8 nucleotides match TRBD1. Germline trimming cut 1 base from V and 5 bases from J; bases unmatched to any gene: 4. Per the germline V gene, CDR1 is LGHNA and CDR2 is YSLEER. The length of the CDR3 is 14 residues. CDR3 protein: CASSQGTGTDEQYF. The CDR3 coding sequence is TGCGCCAGCAGCCAAGGGACAGGGACGGACGAGCAGTACTTC.

This rearrangement joins TRBV6-6 to TRBJ1-2; no reliable D call. The CDR3 totals 14 residues. CDR1 and CDR2 (germline): MNHNY, SVGAGI (reference sequence). Trimming pared 2 bases from V and 2 bases from J, leaving 9 bases between. The DNA of the CDR3 is TGTGCCAGCAGTTACGGAACCGACAACTATGGCTACACCTTC. This codes for CASSYGTDNYGYTF.

J is TRBJ1-5 and V is TRBV7-9; D unresolved. This CDR3 region has 12 residues. The germline CDR1 and CDR2 sequences are SEHNR and FQNEAQ (reference sequence). Trimming stripped 1 base from V and 6 bases from J, with 4 bases between. The CDR3 sequence: CASSLGVQPQHF. CDR3 coding DNA: TGTGCCAGCAGCTTAGGGGTTCAGCCCCAGCATTTT.

The V gene is TRBV2, the J gene TRBJ2-1, with D possibly called TRBD1 or TRBD2 (5 bases each). The CDR3 has 14 amino acids. Trimming pared 6 bases from V and 2 bases from J, leaving 11 bases between. The germline V gene encodes CDR1 SNHLY and CDR2 FYNNEI. The CDR3 DNA follows: TGTGCCAGCAGGGGGGAGACAACCTACAATGAGCAGTTCTTC. Encoded protein: CASRGETTYNEQFF.

V usage is TRBV27 and J usage is TRBJ2-1; no definite D call. Trimming cost V 7 bases and J 3 bases, with 13 bases left between them. The CDR3 has 14 residues. In germline, CDR1 is MNHEY, CDR2 SMNVEV (reference sequence). CDR3 loop: CASTLALGYNEQFF. The CDR3 coding sequence is TGTGCCAGCACGTTAGCTCTGGGCTACAATGAGCAGTTCTTC.

CDR3: CASTFSDSSYEQYF. The DNA for the CDR3 is TGTGCCAGCACCTTCTCGGACAGCTCCTACGAGCAGTACTTC. The chain has TRBV28 and TRBJ2-7, with TRBD1 as a possible D gene (6 bases). Germline CDR1 is MDHEN and CDR2 is SYDVKM. The CDR3 is 14 residues long. The ends were cut back, 7 bases at V and 0 bases at J, with 13 bases in the middle. Variable domain in full (rest from reference TRBV28 and TRBJ2-7): DVKVTQSSRYLVKRTGEKVFLECVQDMDHENMFWYRQDPGLGLRLIYFSYDVKMKEKGDIPEGYSVSREKKERFSLILESASTNQTSMYLCASTFSDSSYEQYFGPGTRLTVT.

V and J are TRBV20-1 and TRBJ2-7; 7 bases match TRBD2. J was trimmed by 0 bases and V by 5 bases; bases with no gene match: 13. CDR1 and CDR2 (germline): DFQATT, SNEGSKA (reference sequence). This CDR3 has 16 amino acids. CDR3 loop: CSASSPRAGDSYEQYF. The CDR3 DNA is TGCAGTGCTTCCAGTCCTAGGGCGGGAGACTCCTACGAGCAGTACTTC.